This paragraph covers one TCR beta chain sequence. Its recognized antigen is unknown. It has no much larger one-base neighbor in the sample; base qualities were not kept. These data come from a study of blood T cells in healthy people across ages (dated by TCRdb to about 2015). Background on the whole study: In model experiments, template switching captured roughly one uniquely barcoded TCR beta cDNA molecule for every two T cells. The study measured age-related changes in TCR beta repertoire diversity using deep sequencing normalized with unique cDNA molecular identifiers. Donors were grouped into four age groups: young (average approximately 16 years), middle-aged (around 39), aged (about 60) and long-lived (just over 80). To avoid experimental bias, donors of different ages were distributed randomly across sequencing lanes. The study analyzed two additional independent replicas of 1 million unique cDNA reads from the same blood draw for two donors, one aged 18 to 29 and one aged 80 or older.

Preparation of the library involved 5' RACE. Instrument on record: Illumina HiSeq 2500. The second PCR ran for roughly 7 to 11 cycles and used a J-beta primer mix along with a sample-barcoded 5' primer. A template-switch 5' adaptor carrying 12 random nucleotides introduced a unique molecular identifier onto each TCR beta cDNA molecule. Each sample yielded at least 3 million CDR3-containing paired-end reads. The Mint cDNA synthesis kit, primed by a TRBC-specific oligonucleotide, was used to synthesize first-strand cDNA from all RNA. All cDNA was treated with uracil-DNA glycosylase and then went through a first 18-cycle PCR with the universal primers M1SS and BC2_uni_R. The authors' pipeline ran thus. Normalization of each sample was performed by random selection of 1 million high-quality reads, each carrying a distinct molecular identifier. Reads with shared molecular identifiers were discarded instead of being binned into consensus sequences. MiTCR, with a Q25 quality threshold and the strictest error-elimination algorithm, was used for CDR3 identification, clonotype clustering and error correction. A nonparametric unseen species model with Euler transformation was used to estimate lower-bound total TCR beta diversity. Using fastp at Q25 and MiXCR, TCRdb reprocessed the public reads and kept productive beta chains. Entries that share a CDR3 protein sequence are merged under the most common genes and DNA. The V and J calls, along with clone size, are taken from TCRdb and not from the paper's own processing. This sample is represented by around 940,000 distinct CDR3 sequences; 45% to 60% of them were singletons. The ten top clones hold about a fifth of the sample.

The donors were 40 or so Caucasian individuals from Russia, aged roughly 6 to 100 years, who were systemically healthy. Each donor gave about 11 milliliters of peripheral blood, drawn into EDTA-treated Vacutainer tubes. Ficoll-Paque density-gradient centrifugation was used to isolate PBMCs, with at least 6 million obtained per sample. Total RNA, at least 6 micrograms per sample, was extracted from PBMCs with Trizol reagent. For every donor, flow cytometry on a PBMC aliquot measured the percentage of naive CD45RAhigh/CD27high T cells. Trimming removed 4 bases from V and 8 bases from J, leaving 10 bases between the germline ends. CDR1 and CDR2 (SGHRS, YFSETQ) derive from the germline V gene. Measured from the cysteine to the phenylalanine, the CDR3 is 13 residues long. The sequence is cut down to CDR3 DNA, 39 bases in frame from base 1. The investigation overall reported the following: Donor CMV infection status was unknown, potentially confounding age-related changes in expanded clonotypes. Bulk unsorted PBMC profiling prevented conclusive comparison of naive and antigen-experienced compartments. Observed TCR beta diversity per million T cells fell roughly linearly with age, and a significant reduction was already apparent by age roughly 40. There was a strong correlation between observed TCR beta diversity and the percentage of naive T cells measured by flow cytometry. Compared with the aged group, more naive CD4+ T cells, fewer expanded clones and increased TCR diversity were shown by the long-lived group, suggesting age selection. Estimates of total diversity based on one million sequenced T cells were considered lower bounds and underestimates.

This receptor was identified in a woman between 55 and 75 years old in good health. Input material: blood. The chain links TRBV5-1 with TRBJ1-6; a confident D gene designation cannot be given. The CDR3 corresponds to CASSADADSPLHF. The base sequence is TGCGCCAGCAGCGCGGACGCGGATTCACCCCTCCACTTT.